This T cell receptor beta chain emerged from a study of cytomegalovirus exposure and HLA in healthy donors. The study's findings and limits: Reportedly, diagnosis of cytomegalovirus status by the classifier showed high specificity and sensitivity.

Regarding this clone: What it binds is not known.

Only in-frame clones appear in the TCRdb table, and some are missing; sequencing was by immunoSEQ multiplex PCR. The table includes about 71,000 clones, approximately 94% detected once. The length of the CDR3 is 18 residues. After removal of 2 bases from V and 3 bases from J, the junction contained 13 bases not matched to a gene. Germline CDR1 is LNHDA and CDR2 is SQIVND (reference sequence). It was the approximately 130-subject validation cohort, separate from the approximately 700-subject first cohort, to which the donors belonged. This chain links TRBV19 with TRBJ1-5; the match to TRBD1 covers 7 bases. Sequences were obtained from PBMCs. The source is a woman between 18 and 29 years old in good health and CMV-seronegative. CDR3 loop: CASSISRLRDSFNQPQHF. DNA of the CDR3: TGTGCCAGTAGTATATCGCGACTCCGGGACAGTTTCAATCAGCCCCAGCATTTT.